This record concerns one TCR beta chain sequence. This may stem from a read error, because a much larger clone lies one nucleotide away. The CDR3 ends on some other residue instead of the conserved phenylalanine or tryptophan, so this is likely a read error. Blood RNA came from unsorted whole blood; germline DNA was also extracted. The record originates from a study of tumor-infiltrating lymphocytes in primary liver carcinoma. Making TCR beta cDNA involved approximately 520 ng total RNA and a constant-region primer. Investigators got TCR beta libraries out of three nested multiplex PCR rounds, done with slightly modified ARM-PCR. One entry per CDR3 protein, called by TCRdb with MiXCR from the multiplex PCR reads. Of approximately 300,000 distinct CDR3 sequences in the sample, 55% to 65% are singletons; the top ten hold more than 8.5%. This clonotype was obtained from a man aged 35 to 55 with primary liver carcinoma and hepatitis B virus infection. Sequencing was carried out using peripheral blood.

CDR3 DNA sequence: TGTGCCAGCAGACCGGACCACGCGAACACCGGGGAGCTGTTTTCT. This gives the protein CASRPDHANTGELFS. This sequence joins TRBV28 and TRBJ2-2; D gene uncertain. Trimming left V 6 bases short and J 0 bases short, with 11 bases between. CDR1 is MDHEN and CDR2 is SYDVKM in the germline V gene. The CDR3 is 15 residues long.